Below, 25 T cell receptor beta chains from the same sample are listed, as sequenced in a study of memory CD8 T cells in hepatitis C reinfection. Noted time point: pre-reinfection, 55 to 20 weeks before reinfection detection. No in vitro expansion preceded TCR sequencing of the sorted cells. Assay: immunoSEQ multiplex PCR; the TCRdb copy retains only in-frame clones and omits some. The top ten clones hold more than 0.8% of a sample with approximately 50,000 clones, about 90% of them seen once. The sample was naive CD8+ T cells sorted from blood. The receptor set was obtained from a young man with hepatitis C virus infection.

The chain employs TRBV4-3 and TRBJ2-2; maybe TRBD2 (5 bases). Looked up from germline, CDR1 is LGHNA and CDR2 is YSLEER. The CDR3 covers 16 residues. V was cut by 0 bases and J by 5 bases, with 13 bases left in between. The CDR3 bases are TGCGCCAGCAGCCAAGATGGACCCCCGGGGACCGGGGAGCTGTTTTTT. Translating gives CASSQDGPPGTGELFF.

The chain joins TRBV11-2 to TRBJ1-1; 7 bases map to TRBD1. Germline assignment: CDR1 SGHAT and CDR2 FQNNGV. With 3 bases clipped from V and 7 bases from J, the junction kept 5 bases outside the gene matches. CDR3 length: 13 residues. The CDR3 DNA reads as TGTGCCAGCAGCTTCCTACAGGGGTTTGAAGCTTTCTTT. Translating gives CASSFLQGFEAFF.

The V gene is TRBV28, the J gene TRBJ1-5; D might be TRBD1 (5 bases). Germline CDR1 and CDR2: MDHEN and SYDVKM. V was pared by 8 bases and J by 6 bases, with 14 bases between. This CDR3 contains 13 residues. CDR3 sequence: CASGAGPGQPQHF. In DNA form, the CDR3 reads TGTGCCAGCGGGGCGGGGCCCGGTCAGCCCCAGCATTTT.

This clone has just a few counts. The chain couples TRBV6-5 to TRBJ2-7; the match to TRBD2 covers 11 bases. Trimming took 2 bases from V and 6 from J; bases not matched to a gene: 6. The V gene's germline CDR1 is MNHEY and CDR2 SVGAGI. This CDR3 is 15 amino acids long. Here the CDR3 DNA reads TGTGCCAGCAGTTACACGGGACTAGCGGTCCTCGAGCAGTACTTC. Residues: CASSYTGLAVLEQYF.

V is TRBV7-6 and J is TRBJ2-1; TRBD2 matches at 9 bases. The CDR3 runs 17 residues. Germline CDR1 and CDR2: SGHVS and FNYEAQ. V shed 3 bases and J 0 bases; nucleotides not matched to a gene: 6. CDR3 bases: TGTGCCAGCAGCTTCCGGCGGGAGGGTAGCTCCTACAATGAGCAGTTCTTC. Protein sequence: CASSFRREGSSYNEQFF.

The chain combines TRBV21-1 with TRBJ1-6; the D call in the table, TRBD1, was not verified against the DNA. TRBV21-1 is a recognized pseudogene. CDR3 length equals 17 residues. CDR3: CASSKDVKGSDNSPLHF. The CDR3 nucleotides are TGTGCCAGCAGCAAAGATGTTAAGGGGTCCGATAATTCACCCCTCCACTTT.

V is TRBV5-1 and J is TRBJ2-1; D is unresolved. The CDR3 runs to 13 residues. Deletions cut 4 bases from V and 5 bases from J, with 10 bases between. Germline V CDR1 and CDR2: SGHRS, YFSETQ. This CDR3 is CASSGDWDNEQFF. CDR3 DNA: TGCGCCAGCAGCGGTGACTGGGACAATGAGCAGTTCTTC.

The chain recombines TRBV5-6 with TRBJ2-7, with D unresolved. Germline values: CDR1 SGHDT, CDR2 YYEEEE. V lost 3 bases to trimming and J lost 0 bases, with 13 bases between them. The length of the CDR3 is 15 residues. CDR3 sequence reads: CASSSEPSLSYEQYF. The CDR3 coding sequence is TGTGCCAGCAGCTCCGAGCCGTCCCTCTCCTACGAGCAGTACTTC.

The chain is built from TRBV9 and TRBJ2-5, with 7 bases aligning to TRBD1. The CDR3 consists of 15 residues. V shed 0 bases and J 4 bases; nucleotides not matched to a gene: 6. The germline V gene encodes CDR1 SGDLS and CDR2 YYNGEE. The CDR3 nucleotides read TGTGCCAGCAGCGTAGGTACCTCAGGGGGAGAGACCCAGTACTTC. It encodes CASSVGTSGGETQYF.

This clone was seen only once. V is TRBV4-1 and J is TRBJ2-1; 11 bases align to TRBD2. This CDR3 spans 15 amino acids. With V trimmed by 4 bases and J by 1 base, 0 bases remained unmatched. Germline CDR1 reads MGHRA; CDR2 reads YSYEKL. The CDR3 sequence: CASSRTSGSYNEQFF. For the CDR3, the DNA is TGCGCCAGCAGCCGGACTAGCGGGTCCTACAATGAGCAGTTCTTC.

The V gene is TRBV7-9, the J gene TRBJ2-1; a possible D gene is TRBD2 (7 bases). CDR3 length: 16 residues. Looked up from germline, CDR1 is SEHNR and CDR2 is FQNEAQ (reference sequence). V lost 2 bases and J 8 bases, leaving 19 bases between the germline ends. Written as DNA, the CDR3 is TGTGCCAGCAGCTTATTACGGTGGGGGGGGCGGGATGAGCAGTTCTTC. Encoded protein: CASSLLRWGGRDEQFF.

The chain uses TRBV15 and TRBJ2-7, with D perhaps TRBD1 (8 bases). The CDR3 spans 16 residues. Germline values: CDR1 LNHNV, CDR2 YYDKDF (reference sequence). With 5 bases removed from V and 3 bases from J, the gap between germline ends came to 20 bases. The CDR3 loop is CATSSGGQGLFYEQYF. The CDR3 DNA sequence: TGTGCCACCAGCTCGGGAGGACAGGGTTTATTCTACGAGCAGTACTTC.

The chain employs TRBV19 and TRBJ1-2, with 9 nucleotides matching TRBD1. The ends lost 2 bases at V and 7 bases at J; junction bases unmatched: 8. The CDR3 length is 15 residues. Germline-derived CDR1 and CDR2 are LNHDA and SQIVND (reference sequence). This CDR3 is CASSISDRGWIGYTF. The CDR3 region has the DNA TGTGCCAGTAGTATATCGGACAGGGGCTGGATTGGCTACACCTTC.

The rearrangement uses TRBV27 and TRBJ2-7, with TRBD2 matching over 8 bases. V was clipped by 5 bases and J by 0 bases; unmatched bases: 6. The CDR3 totals 15 residues. Germline CDR1 MNHEY, CDR2 SMNVEV (reference sequence). The CDR3 DNA follows: TGTGCCAGCAGTGCAAGCGGGAGTCCCTCCTACGAGCAGTACTTC. Protein sequence: CASSASGSPSYEQYF.

The V gene is TRBV9, the J gene TRBJ1-2, with a weak D call TRBD1 (5 bases). This CDR3 has 13 residues. The germline V gene has CDR1 SGDLS and CDR2 YYNGEE. The V end was cut by 4 bases, the J end by 4 bases, with 11 bases between. CDR3 sequence (DNA): TGTGCCAGCAGCCTCAGGGTGAGCTATGGCTACACCTTC. This gives the protein CASSLRVSYGYTF.

J is TRBJ1-3 and V is TRBV7-9; D remains ambiguous. Trimming shortened V by 5 bases and J by 4 bases, and 12 bases separated the two germline ends. This CDR3 is 14 amino acids long. Germline values: CDR1 SEHNR, CDR2 FQNEAQ (reference sequence). CDR3 coding DNA: TGTGCCAGCAGCCCGTCGGGGTGGGGAAACACCATATATTTT. Its protein product is CASSPSGWGNTIYF.

The chain couples TRBV27 to TRBJ2-7; tentative D call: TRBD1 (6 bases). V was clipped by 6 bases and J by 6 bases, with 15 bases between them. This CDR3 is built from 13 residues. Germline CDR1 reads MNHEY; CDR2 reads SMNVEV (reference sequence). The DNA of the CDR3 is TGTGCCAGCAGCTTTTTCAGGGGAGCCGAGCAGTACTTC. This translates into CASSFFRGAEQYF.

The chain has TRBV11-3 and TRBJ2-2; 9 bases match TRBD1. Germline CDR1 reads SGHNT; CDR2 reads YENEEA. V lost 5 bases, J lost 10 bases, and 8 bases stayed unmatched. This CDR3 spans 14 amino acids. The CDR3 loop is CASSHGTGSEELFF. The CDR3 DNA sequence: TGTGCCAGCAGCCACGGGACAGGGAGCGAGGAGCTGTTTTTT.

J is TRBJ2-4 and V is TRBV5-1, with unresolved D. The CDR3 contains 15 residues. Trimming left V 5 bases short and J 0 bases short, with 12 bases between. CDR1 and CDR2 (germline): SGHRS, YFSETQ. DNA of the CDR3: TGCGCCAGCAGGAGGTCGGCCATAGCCAAAAACATTCAGTACTTC. It codes for CASRRSAIAKNIQYF.

J is TRBJ2-1 and V is TRBV7-9; 9 bases are a match to TRBD1. This CDR3 is 16 amino acids long. Germline CDR1 SEHNR, CDR2 FQNEAQ (reference sequence). The V segment lost 5 bases and the J segment 8 bases; nucleotides outside the gene matches: 13. The CDR3 loop reads CASSSAVGTGSDEQFF. In DNA form, the CDR3 reads TGTGCCAGCAGCAGCGCGGTCGGGACAGGGTCGGATGAGCAGTTCTTC.

This clone was detected only a few times. This chain uses TRBV4-1 with TRBJ1-1; no clear D. The germline V gene has CDR1 MGHRA and CDR2 YSYEKL. V gave up 4 bases and J gave up 3 bases, with 15 bases separating them. This CDR3 is 15 amino acids long. DNA of the CDR3: TGCGCCAGCAGCCCCCTCGGAGGGAGGGACACTGAAGCTTTCTTT. This gives the protein CASSPLGGRDTEAFF.

This clone was recorded only once. V is TRBV7-2 and J is TRBJ2-3, with 8 bases aligning to TRBD2. Trimming removed 3 bases from V and 4 bases from J; junction bases left unmatched: 9. The CDR3 extends over 16 amino acids. The germline V gene has CDR1 SGHTA and CDR2 FQGNSA. The CDR3 DNA follows: TGTGCCAGCAGCTTGGTTAGCGGGAAGGGTGCAGATACGCAGTATTTT. The encoded protein is CASSLVSGKGADTQYF.

CDR3 bases: TGTGCCAGCAGTCGGCCAGACTCAGATACGCAGTATTTT. The encoded protein is CASSRPDSDTQYF. The rearrangement uses TRBV27 and TRBJ2-3; D remains ambiguous. The CDR3 contains 13 residues. Germline-derived CDR1 and CDR2 are MNHEY and SMNVEV (reference sequence). Trimming removed 5 bases at V and 4 bases at J, with 10 bases between.

The chain recombines TRBV5-1 with TRBJ2-3; a weak D match, TRBD2 (5 bases). This CDR3 has 15 amino acids. Per germline, CDR1 SGHRS and CDR2 YFSETQ. The V end was cut by 3 bases, the J end by 0 bases, with 11 bases between. CDR3 nucleotides: TGCGCCAGCAGCTCCATAGCGAGTAGCACAGATACGCAGTATTTT. Translating gives CASSSIASSTDTQYF.

This chain uses TRBV19 with TRBJ2-1; 10 bases match TRBD2. J was trimmed by 1 base and V by 7 bases; bases with no gene match: 7. Germline V gene sequence: CDR1 LNHDA, CDR2 SQIVND (reference sequence). The CDR3 runs 16 residues. The CDR3 reads CASIPGTSESYNEQFF. Written as DNA, the CDR3 is TGTGCCAGTATTCCTGGGACTAGCGAATCCTACAATGAGCAGTTCTTC.